This record concerns one T cell receptor (beta chain) sequence. This sample is part of a study of blood T cell repertoires in COVID-19. In the authors' workflow: For nucleated cells, counts were estimated from reference gene primer amplification. Sequencing was performed with immunoSEQ multiplex PCR; in TCRdb, only in-frame clones are kept and a portion is missing. The V and J calls and clone size are taken from that table; D and trimming were inferred from the DNA. The repertoire holds some 200,000 clones, with more than 80% as singletons. The CDR3 is made up of 13 amino acids. CDR1 is MNHEY and CDR2 is SMNVEV in the germline V gene (reference sequence). The trim removed 3 bases at V and 5 bases at J, leaving 2 bases unmatched. Everyone who took part was roughly 18 to 89 years old, and they came from 24 US areas. In assigning cohorts, the study relied on participant-reported clinical history.

The specimen sequenced was PBMCs or T cells enriched from blood (not recorded which). J is TRBJ1-1 and V is TRBV27, with 8 bases lining up with TRBD1. The source of this sequence is a woman under 30 in a cohort exposed to, infected with or recovered from COVID-19 (not recorded which). CDR3 amino acids: CASSFRQGTEAFF. Written as DNA, the CDR3 is TGTGCCAGCAGTTTTCGACAGGGGACTGAAGCTTTCTTT.